Described below is a single T cell receptor beta chain sequence and its context. Antigen specificity is unknown. This entry comes from a study of T cells in Graves' hyperthyroidism and ophthalmopathy. Broader study findings: Most clonotypes expanded in the thyroid (above 0.001) were also present in blood. Ophthalmopathy was predicted by the model a median of approximately 6 months ahead of onset. Ophthalmopathy stood apart from stable hyperthyroidism in a 13 V-J model.

The germline CDR1 and CDR2 sequences are SNHLY and FYNNEI. V was trimmed by 7 bases and J by 7 bases, leaving 5 bases between them. The CDR3 is 10 amino acids. RNA transcripts yielded amplified TCR beta CDR3 regions. Primed by the HTBI set, a first-round RT-PCR was run on the TCR CDR3. MiXCR was run by TCRdb on the multiplex PCR reads, yielding one entry per CDR3 protein. The data contain roughly 570,000 distinct CDR3 sequences, about 45% of them singletons. Lactation, pregnancy, other autoimmune disease or uncontrolled infection excluded patients. Sequencing input: peripheral blood or thyroid tissue (not recorded which). The J gene is TRBJ2-1, the V gene TRBV2; D is ambiguous. The sequence came from an adult woman with Graves' disease, either hyperthyroidism or ophthalmopathy (not recorded which). CDR3 DNA: TGTGCCAGCATACAGAATGAGCAGTTCTTC. As protein: CASIQNEQFF.